These T cell receptor beta chains were read from a single sample in a study of post-analysis software for immune sequencing data. From the PCR reads, TCRdb called clonotypes with MiXCR, one entry per CDR3 protein. The table has about 570,000 distinct CDR3 sequences, 34% seen once. The sequenced material came from blood. The receptor set was obtained from a girl aged 2 to 17 with multiple sclerosis. Each CDR3 is given with its conserved first and last residue. The D gene is left open where the match is weak. Rows give clone size only sometimes, using once, few, many, or a class for an expanded clone.

V gene,clone size,J gene,D gene,CDR3 DNA,CDR3 protein
TRBV6-1,few,TRBJ2-1,TRBD1,TGTGCCAGCTCAGAGACAGGGACACCGAATGAGCAGTTCTTC,CASSETGTPNEQFF
TRBV7-9,-,TRBJ2-7,TRBD1,TGTGCCAGCAGCACCACAGACAGGGGGCTTGGCTACGAGCAGTACTTC,CASSTTDRGLGYEQYF
TRBV7-8,once,TRBJ2-3,-,TGTGCCAGCAGCCCTACCCACAGGGCGGGTTCAGATACGCAGTATTTT,CASSPTHRAGSDTQYF
TRBV10-2,-,TRBJ2-1,TRBD2,TGCGCCAGCAGGCGACTAGCGGGCCAAGAGACCCAGTTCTTC,CASRRLAGQETQFF
TRBV24-1,-,TRBJ2-1,TRBD2,TGTGCCGCCAGTGATCCAATCCCCGGGGGGGGCCAGGGGAATGAGCAGTTCTTC,CAASDPIPGGGQGNEQFF
TRBV7-6,-,TRBJ1-1,-,TGTGCCAGCAGCTCAGGGGCACCTGAAGCTTTCTTT,CASSSGAPEAFF
TRBV21-1,-,TRBJ2-7,-,TGTGCCAGCAGCCCCCTCACGTCCGAGCAGTACTTC,CASSPLTSEQYF
TRBV7-9,-,TRBJ2-3,TRBD2,TGTGCCAGCTCCCTCTGGGGGGGAGAGACAGATACGCAGTATTTT,CASSLWGGETDTQYF
TRBV2,few,TRBJ1-1,-,TGTGCCAGCAGTGAAAGTGAGAACACTGAAGCTTTCTTT,CASSESENTEAFF
TRBV20-1,-,TRBJ2-5,-,TGCAGTCCCCGATCGGAGACCCAGTACTTC,CSPRSETQYF
TRBV4-1,few,TRBJ2-3,-,TGCGCCACCCAGAGCGTAGGGGGGGGCACAGATACGCAGTATTTT,CATQSVGGGTDTQYF
TRBV7-9,few,TRBJ2-5,TRBD2,TGTGCCAGCAGCGCTGGACTAGCGGACCAAGAGACCCAGTACTTC,CASSAGLADQETQYF
TRBV20-1,-,TRBJ2-3,-,TGCAGTGCTAGCCCCCGGGAAGGTTTGGATACGCAGTATTTT,CSASPREGLDTQYF
TRBV12-3/TRBV12-4,few,TRBJ1-4,-,TGTGCCAGCAGTTTACATGACCTAGGCGGTGAAAAACTGTTTTTT,CASSLHDLGGEKLFF
TRBV20-1,-,TRBJ2-7,-,TGCAGTGCTGAGAGTCCTGTAGGGTCAAGGGGGGAGCAGTACTTC,CSAESPVGSRGEQYF
TRBV6-5,-,TRBJ2-5,TRBD2,TGTGCCAGCACCCTGCCGGGGGGAGAGACCCAGTACTTC,CASTLPGGETQYF
TRBV12-3/TRBV12-4,once,TRBJ1-2,-,TGTGCCAGCAGTATTAGGGAACCGGAGGGCTATGGCTACACCTTC,CASSIREPEGYGYTF
TRBV12-3/TRBV12-4,-,TRBJ1-6,TRBD1,TGTGCCAGCATCCTGGGACAGGGAAGGAATTCACCCCTCCACTTT,CASILGQGRNSPLHF
TRBV4-1,-,TRBJ2-7,TRBD2,TGCGCCAGCAGCCAAGGCCCCATAGCGGGGAGCTCACCTTACGAGCAGTACTTC,CASSQGPIAGSSPYEQYF
TRBV6-2/TRBV6-3,-,TRBJ2-4,-,TGTGCCAGCAGTTACACGACAGGAGGGGGAGGGCGAAACATTCAGTACTTC,CASSYTTGGGGRNIQYF
TRBV20-1,-,TRBJ2-1,-,TGCAGTGCTACATGGACTCCGTACAATGAGCAGTTCTTC,CSATWTPYNEQFF
TRBV7-2,-,TRBJ2-5,TRBD1,TGTGCCAGCAGCTCATCGGGACAGGCACCCTCCGGGACCCAGTACTTC,CASSSSGQAPSGTQYF
TRBV5-1,-,TRBJ1-2,-,TGCGCCAGCAGCTTGGCCTCGGGCGACAGAACATTATATGGCTACACCTTC,CASSLASGDRTLYGYTF
TRBV5-6,-,TRBJ2-7,-,TGTGCCAGCAGCTTCGTGGGAAACCTCTACGAGCAGTACTTC,CASSFVGNLYEQYF
TRBV20-1,-,TRBJ2-5,-,TGCAGTGCGCCGACAGAGGGGGAGACCCAGTACTTC,CSAPTEGETQYF
TRBV4-1,-,TRBJ2-3,-,TGCGCCAGCAGCCAAGATGAAGGGGGTGGGCTCTCCGTCACAGATACGCAGTATTTT,CASSQDEGGGLSVTDTQYF
TRBV20-1,-,TRBJ2-1,-,TGCAGTGCTAATAAGGAGCAGTTCTTC,CSANKEQFF
TRBV2,-,TRBJ2-5,-,TGTGCCAGCCAGAACAATGAGCAGTACTTC,CASQNNEQYF
TRBV20-1,-,TRBJ2-1,TRBD1,TGCAGTGCTCAGAAACCCGGGACAGGGCCTGGTGAGCAGTTCTTC,CSAQKPGTGPGEQFF
TRBV11-2,few,TRBJ1-2,-,TGTGCCAGCAGCTCCCACGGGACATATCGTGGCTACACCTTC,CASSSHGTYRGYTF
TRBV12-3/TRBV12-4,few,TRBJ1-1,TRBD1,TGTGCCAGCAGGGGGACAGCCACTGAAGCTTTCTTT,CASRGTATEAFF
TRBV12-3/TRBV12-4,-,TRBJ2-5,-,TGTGCCAGCAGTAATAGGCGGGGTGGTCAAGAGACCCAGTACTTC,CASSNRRGGQETQYF
TRBV6-1,-,TRBJ2-3,TRBD2,TGTGCCAGCAGTGCCCTGAGCGGGGGGGCGGGAGATACGCAGTATTTT,CASSALSGGAGDTQYF
TRBV2,-,TRBJ1-2,-,TGTGCCAGCAGCGCGGACGGATTCGGCTACACCTTC,CASSADGFGYTF
TRBV27,-,TRBJ2-1,-,TGTGCCAGCAGTCCCCCTCTGGCGCCGAGCTCCTACAATGAGCAGTTCTTC,CASSPPLAPSSYNEQFF
TRBV5-1,few,TRBJ1-5,TRBD1,TGCGCCAGCAGCTTGGCCGGGCAGGGGGATCAGCCCCAGCATTTT,CASSLAGQGDQPQHF
TRBV4-1,many,TRBJ1-2,-,TGCGCCAGCAGCTATGCCGATTCGGGGGGCTACACCTTC,CASSYADSGGYTF
TRBV7-9,-,TRBJ1-2,-,TGTGCCAGCAGCTTCTTCGCGGGGGCCCAACTGATTAATGGCTACACCTTC,CASSFFAGAQLINGYTF
TRBV6-5,-,TRBJ1-4,-,TGTGCCAGCAGTTACTATCGAGGGAATGAAAAACTGTTTTTT,CASSYYRGNEKLFF
TRBV12-5,once,TRBJ1-1,-,TGTGCTAGTGGTTTGGTACCGGGGGGTAACACTGAAGCTTTCTTT,CASGLVPGGNTEAFF
TRBV27,-,TRBJ2-7,-,TGTGCCAGCAGTCTGGAAGGGGCTCCCAGCTCCTACGAGCAGTACTTC,CASSLEGAPSSYEQYF
TRBV5-1,-,TRBJ2-3,-,TGCGCCAGCAGCTTGGGGAGCGGGCGACAGGATACGCAGTATTTT,CASSLGSGRQDTQYF
TRBV5-6,-,TRBJ1-2,-,TGTGCCAGCATGTCAGACAGAACGGACTATGGCTACACCTTC,CASMSDRTDYGYTF